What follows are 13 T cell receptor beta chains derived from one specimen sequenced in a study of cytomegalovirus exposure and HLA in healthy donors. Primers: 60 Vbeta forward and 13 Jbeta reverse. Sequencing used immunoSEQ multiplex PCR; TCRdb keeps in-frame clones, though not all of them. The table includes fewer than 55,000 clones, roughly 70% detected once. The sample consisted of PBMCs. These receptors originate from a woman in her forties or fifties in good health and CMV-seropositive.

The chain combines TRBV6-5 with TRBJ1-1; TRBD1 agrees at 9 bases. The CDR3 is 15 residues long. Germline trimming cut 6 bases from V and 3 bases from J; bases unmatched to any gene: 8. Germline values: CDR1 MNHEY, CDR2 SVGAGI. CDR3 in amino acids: CASRATGGYDTEAFF. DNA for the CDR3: TGTGCCAGCAGGGCTACAGGGGGCTATGACACTGAAGCTTTCTTT.

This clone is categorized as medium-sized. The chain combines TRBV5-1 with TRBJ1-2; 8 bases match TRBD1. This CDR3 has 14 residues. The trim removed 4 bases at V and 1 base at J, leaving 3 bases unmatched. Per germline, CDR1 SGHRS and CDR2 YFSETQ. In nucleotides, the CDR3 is TGCGCCAGCAGCCCGACAGGGGATAACTATGGCTACACCTTC. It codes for CASSPTGDNYGYTF.

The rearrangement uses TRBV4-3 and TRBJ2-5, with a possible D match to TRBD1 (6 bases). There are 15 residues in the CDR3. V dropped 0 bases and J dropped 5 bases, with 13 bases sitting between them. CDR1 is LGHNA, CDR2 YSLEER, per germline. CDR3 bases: TGCGCCAGCAGCCAAGATCGGTCCCAGGGGGAGACCCAGTACTTC. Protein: CASSQDRSQGETQYF.

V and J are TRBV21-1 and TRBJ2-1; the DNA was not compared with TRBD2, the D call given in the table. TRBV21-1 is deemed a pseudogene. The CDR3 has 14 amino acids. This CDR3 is CASSTREGPSEQFF. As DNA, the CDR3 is TGTGCCAGCAGCACGAGGGAGGGCCCTAGTGAGCAGTTCTTC.

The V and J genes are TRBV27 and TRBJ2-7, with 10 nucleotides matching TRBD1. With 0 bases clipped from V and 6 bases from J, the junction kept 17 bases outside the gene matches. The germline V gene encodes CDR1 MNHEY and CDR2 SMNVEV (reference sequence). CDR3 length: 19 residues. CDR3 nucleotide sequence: TGTGCCAGCAGTTTATCGATGGTTGACGGGACAGGGGCCTTCCGCGAGCAGTACTTC. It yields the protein CASSLSMVDGTGAFREQYF.

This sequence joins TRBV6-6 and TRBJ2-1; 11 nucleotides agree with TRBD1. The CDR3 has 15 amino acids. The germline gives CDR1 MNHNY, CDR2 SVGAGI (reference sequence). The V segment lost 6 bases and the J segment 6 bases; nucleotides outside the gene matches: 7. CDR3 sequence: CASSIAGTGGNEQFF. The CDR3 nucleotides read TGTGCCAGCAGCATCGCCGGGACAGGGGGCAATGAGCAGTTCTTC.

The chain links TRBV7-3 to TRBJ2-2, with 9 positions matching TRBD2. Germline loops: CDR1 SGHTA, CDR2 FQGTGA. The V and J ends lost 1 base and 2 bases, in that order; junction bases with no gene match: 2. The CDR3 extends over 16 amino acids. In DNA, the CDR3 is TGTGCCAGCAGCTTAAAGGGGACTAGCAACACCGGGGAGCTGTTTTTT. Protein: CASSLKGTSNTGELFF.

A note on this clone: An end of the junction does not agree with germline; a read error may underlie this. The CDR3 protein is CASSLAPGVAGANEQFF. DNA for the CDR3: TGTGCTAGCAGCTTAGCGCCCGGGGTAGCGGGAGCGAATGAGCAGTTCTTC. The V and J genes are TRBV7-7 and TRBJ2-1, with 9 nucleotides matching TRBD2. Germline values: CDR1 SSHAT, CDR2 FNYEAQ (reference sequence). This CDR3 spans 17 amino acids.

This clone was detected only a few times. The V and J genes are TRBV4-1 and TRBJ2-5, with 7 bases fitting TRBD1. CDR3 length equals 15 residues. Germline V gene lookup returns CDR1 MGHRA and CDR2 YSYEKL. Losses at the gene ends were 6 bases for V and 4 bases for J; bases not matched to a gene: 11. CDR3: CASSPPDRDGETQYF. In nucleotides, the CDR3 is TGCGCCAGCAGTCCACCCGACAGGGACGGAGAGACCCAGTACTTC.

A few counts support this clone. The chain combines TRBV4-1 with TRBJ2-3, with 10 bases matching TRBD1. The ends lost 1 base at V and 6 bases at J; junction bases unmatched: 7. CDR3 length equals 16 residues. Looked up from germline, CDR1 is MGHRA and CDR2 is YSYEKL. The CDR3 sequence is CASSQGDRGRSDTQYF. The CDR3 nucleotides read TGCGCCAGCAGCCAAGGGGACAGGGGCCGCTCCGATACGCAGTATTTT.

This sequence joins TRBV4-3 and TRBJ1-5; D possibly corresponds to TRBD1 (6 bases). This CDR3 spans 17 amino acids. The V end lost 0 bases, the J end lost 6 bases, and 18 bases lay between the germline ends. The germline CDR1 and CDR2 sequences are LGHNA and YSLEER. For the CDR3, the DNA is TGCGCCAGCAGCCAAGATCTGGGCAGGGGCTTAGGTCAGCCCCAGCATTTT. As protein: CASSQDLGRGLGQPQHF.

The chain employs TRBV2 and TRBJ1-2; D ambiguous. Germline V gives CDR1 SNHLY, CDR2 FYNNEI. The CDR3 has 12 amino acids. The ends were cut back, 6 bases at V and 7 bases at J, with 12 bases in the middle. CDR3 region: CASSTREAGYTF. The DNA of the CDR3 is TGTGCCAGCAGCACTAGAGAGGCTGGCTACACCTTC.

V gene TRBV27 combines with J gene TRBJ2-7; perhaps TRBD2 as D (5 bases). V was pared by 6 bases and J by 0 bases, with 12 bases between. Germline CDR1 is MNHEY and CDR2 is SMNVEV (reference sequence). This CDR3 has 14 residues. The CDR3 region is CASSDYPSSYEQYF. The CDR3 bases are TGTGCCAGCAGCGACTACCCGAGCTCCTACGAGCAGTACTTC.